A selection of T cell receptor beta chains follows, all from one sample in a study of blood T cell repertoires in COVID-19. This table comes from immunoSEQ multiplex PCR, and its TCRdb copy is limited to in-frame clones, with some not included. This table holds under 350,000 clones, more than 90% found once. Source material: PBMCs or T cells enriched from blood (not recorded which). The source of these receptors is a man between 60 and 75 years old who had recovered from COVID-19. CDR3s include the opening cysteine and the closing phenylalanine or tryptophan. D genes are given only for firm matches. Some rows have no size entry. The others give once, few or many, or a class for an expanded clone.

TRBJ1-1,NA,TRBV2,TRBD1,TGTGCCAGCAGTGTAGGACAGGGGTTCACTGAAGCTTTCTTT,CASSVGQGFTEAFF
TRBJ2-3,NA,TRBV7-9,NA,TGTGCCAGCAGCTTAAAGGGGACAGATACGCAGTATTTT,CASSLKGTDTQYF
TRBJ1-2,NA,TRBV9,TRBD1,TGTGCCAGCGGACAGGGGGAGGTGGATGGCTACACCTTC,CASGQGEVDGYTF
TRBJ1-1,once,TRBV18,NA,TGTGCCAGCTCACCATTAGAACAAAACAGGAACACTGAAGCTTTCTTT,CASSPLEQNRNTEAFF
TRBJ1-5,NA,TRBV19,TRBD1,TGTGCCAGTAGAGACGCGACAGGGTTGAGACCCAATCAGCCCCAGCATTTT,CASRDATGLRPNQPQHF
TRBJ1-1,NA,TRBV6-1,NA,TGTGCCAGCAGTGAAGTAGCCAGACGAAACACTGAAGCTTTCTTT,CASSEVARRNTEAFF
TRBJ1-5,NA,TRBV12-5,NA,TGTGCTAGTGGATTAACTGGGGGGAATCAGCCCCAGCATTTT,CASGLTGGNQPQHF
TRBJ2-1,NA,TRBV7-6,NA,TGTGCCAGCAGCTTCAACTACAATGAGCAGTTCTTC,CASSFNYNEQFF
TRBJ1-3,once,TRBV7-8,NA,TGTGCCAGCAGCTTGAGCCAGGGCTCTGGAAACACCATATATTTT,CASSLSQGSGNTIYF
TRBJ1-6,NA,TRBV4-3,NA,TGCGCCAGCAGCCAAGATTGGGCAGGGGCTATCTATAATTCACCCCTCCACTTT,CASSQDWAGAIYNSPLHF
TRBJ1-1,NA,TRBV7-2,TRBD1,TGTGCCAGCAAGACGTACAGGGGTGGGACTGAAGCTTTCTTT,CASKTYRGGTEAFF
TRBJ1-2,NA,TRBV30,NA,TGTGCCTGGAACACCGGGTTAAACTATGGCTACACCTTC,CAWNTGLNYGYTF
TRBJ2-7,NA,TRBV10-1,TRBD2,TGCGCCAGCAGCCCTACGGGACTAGCGGGAGGGGAGCAGTACTTC,CASSPTGLAGGEQYF
TRBJ1-3,few,TRBV11-2,TRBD1,TGTGCCAGCAGATCCGGACAGGGCGCAGCTGGAAACACCATATATTTT,CASRSGQGAAGNTIYF
TRBJ1-1,NA,TRBV2,NA,TGTGCCAGCAGTGAGCAGGGTTATCGGACTGAAGCTTTCTTT,CASSEQGYRTEAFF
TRBJ2-1,once,TRBV20-1,TRBD2,TGCAGTGCTAGTCCCACTAGCGGATACAATGAGCAGTTCTTC,CSASPTSGYNEQFF
TRBJ2-7,NA,TRBV5-1,NA,TGCGCCAGCAGCTTCGACAGATCCTACGAGCAGTACTTC,CASSFDRSYEQYF
TRBJ1-3,NA,TRBV28,TRBD1,TGTGCCAGCATTTCGGACAGGTTCTCTGGAAACACCATATATTTT,CASISDRFSGNTIYF
TRBJ1-2,NA,TRBV5-1,NA,TGCGCCAGCAGCTTGGACAGGGTGAGCCCTGGCTACACCTTC,CASSLDRVSPGYTF
TRBJ2-2,NA,TRBV5-4,TRBD2,TGTGCCAGCAGTTTTAGCGGGAGCATTACCACCGGGGAGCTGTTTTTT,CASSFSGSITTGELFF
TRBJ1-1,NA,TRBV7-2,NA,TGTGCCAGCAGCTTAGGTATCTTGAACACTGAAGCTTTCTTT,CASSLGILNTEAFF
TRBJ1-3,NA,TRBV9,NA,TGTGCCAGCAGCGGGGACAACCGTGGAAACACCATATATTTT,CASSGDNRGNTIYF
TRBJ1-5,NA,TRBV3-1/TRBV3-2,TRBD1,TGTGCCAGCAGCCAAAAGGGACAGGGGGTGAATGGCAATCAGCCCCAGCATTTT,CASSQKGQGVNGNQPQHF
TRBJ2-7,NA,TRBV6-1,TRBD1,TGTGCCACCGGGACAGGCAACGGCGAGCAGTACTTC,CATGTGNGEQYF